The clone carrying this TCR beta chain appeared a few times. The target antigen is unknown. The sample belongs to a study of response to subunit inactivated influenza vaccine. TCRdb called the RT-PCR reads again in MiXCR, with one record for every CDR3 protein. The data hold 500,000 to 700,000 distinct CDR3 sequences, with roughly a quarter observed a single time. Study-wide results and caveats: Authors suggested each seasonal flu vaccination may recruit only limited numbers of new T cells.

These same data were also listed under a study on T cells expressing NK-cell markers. As that report states: UMIs accompanied the 5'RACE template switching by which TCR beta cDNA was made. Repertoire data for TCR beta were derived from sorted T cells (CD3+CD56+NKG2C+, CD3+CD56+NKG2C- and CD3+CD56-NKG2C+). Within several experiments, an anti-gamma-delta TCR antibody kept the sorting limited to alpha-beta TCR T cells. The contribution of dominant NKG2C+ clonotypes to CD8+ T cells in a handful of donors was roughly 1.0-7.5%.

This clonotype was sampled from a man aged 50 or older who received an inactivated influenza vaccine. The source material was CD4+ T cells sorted from PBMCs, sampled 11 to 12 days after vaccination.

CDR3 sequence: CASRAIQETQYF. CDR3 in DNA: TGTGCCAGCAGGGCTATTCAAGAGACCCAGTACTTC. V and J are TRBV6-2 or TRBV6-3 and TRBJ2-5; D remains unclear. Germline CDR1 and CDR2: MNHEY and SVGEGT. CDR3 length equals 12 residues. Trimming cost V 6 bases and J 2 bases, with 7 bases left between them.